The rows below give T cell receptor beta chains drawn from one sample of a study of Ad26.COV2.S vaccination and SARS-CoV-2 variants. The protocol was immunoSEQ multiplex PCR, while the TCRdb copy is restricted to in-frame clones and leaves out a portion. Seen here are about 400,000 clones, about four fifths observed once, and the top ten hold roughly 7.4%. The starting material was peripheral blood, obtained in a trial of Ad26.COV2.S vaccine versus placebo. These receptors all stem from a person aged 18-60 years who received the Ad26.COV2.S COVID-19 vaccine or a placebo. CDR3s include the opening cysteine and the closing phenylalanine or tryptophan. The D gene is left open where the match is weak. Some rows mark clone size as missing; the rest say once, few, many or name a class of expanded clone.

j_gene,v_gene,len,abundance,d_gene,CDR3aa,CDR3nt
TRBJ2-7,TRBV5-6,15,once,-,CASSLAGGPGVEQYF,TGTGCCAGCAGCTTGGCTGGTGGGCCCGGGGTCGAGCAGTACTTC
TRBJ2-3,TRBV5-1,15,few,-,CASSLGDLGTDTQYF,TGCGCCAGCAGCTTAGGGGATCTAGGCACAGATACGCAGTATTTT
TRBJ1-1,TRBV19,19,-,-,CASSIDQEQQGRLNTEAFF,TGTGCCAGTAGTATAGATCAGGAGCAACAGGGAAGACTGAACACTGAAGCTTTCTTT
TRBJ2-3,TRBV18,14,-,-,CASSPGTGTDTQYF,TGTGCCAGCTCCCCAGGCACAGGCACAGATACGCAGTATTTT
TRBJ2-5,TRBV5-5,14,-,-,CASSLVQPEETQYF,TGTGCCAGCAGCTTGGTCCAGCCGGAAGAGACCCAGTACTTC
TRBJ1-3,TRBV7-2,15,-,-,CASSLPQGGGNTIYF,TGTGCCAGCAGCTTACCGCAGGGAGGCGGAAACACCATATATTTT
TRBJ2-3,TRBV4-1,18,few,TRBD2,CASSQEGGSGLSTDTQYF,TGCGCCAGCAGCCAAGAAGGTGGTAGCGGGCTTTCCACAGATACGCAGTATTTT
TRBJ1-5,TRBV19,15,-,-,CASSWGNPFNQPQHF,TGTGCCAGTAGTTGGGGGAATCCATTCAATCAGCCCCAGCATTTT
TRBJ2-3,TRBV7-2,15,-,-,CASSPTSTSTDTQYF,TGTGCCAGCAGCCCAACTAGTACTAGCACAGATACGCAGTATTTT
TRBJ1-5,TRBV7-9,15,-,-,CASSSSRGRDQPQHF,TGTGCCAGCAGCTCATCCAGGGGCAGGGATCAGCCCCAGCATTTT
TRBJ1-5,TRBV5-1,14,-,-,CASSLGIRDQPQHF,TGCGCCAGCAGCTTGGGGATTAGGGATCAGCCCCAGCATTTT
TRBJ2-5,TRBV24-1,17,-,TRBD2,CATSDPSGAGGKETQYF,TGTGCCACCAGTGACCCCTCCGGGGCGGGAGGGAAAGAGACCCAGTACTTC
TRBJ1-4,TRBV4-2,15,-,TRBD1,CASSQVGQVNEKLFF,TGTGCCAGCAGCCAGGTTGGACAGGTGAATGAAAAACTGTTTTTT
TRBJ1-2,TRBV19,14,-,-,CASRSIPAGGGYTF,TGTGCCAGTAGGTCCATTCCGGCTGGGGGTGGCTACACCTTC
TRBJ2-3,TRBV3-1/TRBV3-2,18,-,TRBD2,CASSQVSLAGPDTDTQYF,TGTGCCAGCAGCCAAGTTTCCCTAGCGGGACCAGACACAGATACGCAGTATTTT
TRBJ2-7,TRBV15,13,once,-,CATAHHGYYEQYF,TGTGCCACTGCTCACCACGGATACTACGAGCAGTACTTC
TRBJ2-1,TRBV7-7,15,-,TRBD1,CASSAGQGSYNEQFF,TGTGCCAGCAGCGCGGGACAGGGATCCTACAATGAGCAGTTCTTC
TRBJ2-3,TRBV6-4,16,few,TRBD1,CASTPNRDRETNTQYF,TGTGCCAGCACACCAAACCGGGACAGGGAAACAAATACGCAGTATTTT
TRBJ2-6,TRBV19,16,few,-,CASSKYANSGANVLTF,TGTGCCAGTAGTAAATACGCCAACTCTGGGGCCAACGTCCTGACTTTC
TRBJ1-3,TRBV5-6,12,few,-,CASSQTGNTIYF,TGTGCCAGCAGCCAAACTGGAAACACCATATATTTT
TRBJ2-3,TRBV15,17,-,TRBD2,CATSRSGLAGHTDTQYF,TGTGCCACCAGCAGATCCGGACTAGCGGGTCACACAGATACGCAGTATTTT
TRBJ2-5,TRBV5-1,14,-,-,CASSFGSEAETQYF,TGCGCCAGCAGCTTCGGGAGTGAAGCAGAGACCCAGTACTTC
TRBJ1-3,TRBV6-5,14,-,-,CASRAAYSGNTIYF,TGTGCCAGCAGAGCAGCGTACTCTGGAAACACCATATATTTT
TRBJ1-3,TRBV4-1,16,-,-,CASSLQGTTSGNTIYF,TGCGCCAGCAGCCTCCAGGGGACAACCTCTGGAAACACCATATATTTT
TRBJ2-3,TRBV24-1,16,-,-,CATSEPTGSTTDTQYF,TGTGCCACCAGTGAGCCGACAGGTTCTACCACAGATACGCAGTATTTT
TRBJ2-3,TRBV4-1,17,-,-,CASSQSGRPHGADTQYF,TGCGCCAGCAGCCAGTCAGGTCGGCCCCACGGGGCAGATACGCAGTATTTT
TRBJ2-3,TRBV7-6,15,-,-,CASSGLQRFTDTQYF,TGTGCCAGCAGCGGTCTTCAGCGGTTCACAGATACGCAGTATTTT
TRBJ1-1,TRBV29-1,11,-,-,CSVQPGREAFF,TGCAGCGTGCAACCAGGCCGTGAAGCTTTCTTT
TRBJ2-7,TRBV5-1,14,few,-,CASSLTQGWGEQYF,TGCGCCAGCAGCTTGACGCAGGGGTGGGGCGAGCAGTACTTC
TRBJ2-7,TRBV6-5,13,-,-,CASRGSGSYEQYF,TGTGCCAGCAGGGGATCGGGTTCCTACGAGCAGTACTTC
TRBJ2-7,TRBV6-4,15,-,-,CASSVFGGGPYEQYF,TGTGCCAGCAGTGTCTTCGGCGGGGGCCCCTACGAGCAGTACTTC
TRBJ1-1,TRBV6-5,15,-,TRBD1,CASSYSRGQGAEAFF,TGTGCCAGCAGTTACTCGAGGGGACAGGGCGCTGAAGCTTTCTTT
TRBJ2-7,TRBV4-2,14,once,-,CASSQDSLSYEQYF,TGTGCCAGCAGCCAAGATTCACTCTCCTACGAGCAGTACTTC
TRBJ1-5,TRBV2,14,-,TRBD1,CASGARGQSQPQHF,TGTGCCAGCGGGGCCAGGGGGCAGAGTCAGCCCCAGCATTTT
TRBJ2-7,TRBV30,13,-,TRBD2,CAWDHSGTGEQYF,TGTGCCTGGGATCATAGCGGGACGGGGGAGCAGTACTTC
TRBJ2-1,TRBV3-1/TRBV3-2,13,-,-,CASSQFLANEQFF,TGTGCCAGCAGCCAGTTTCTAGCGAATGAGCAGTTCTTC
TRBJ1-3,TRBV7-2,16,-,TRBD1,CASSPQYRGYGNTIYF,TGTGCCAGCAGCCCCCAGTACAGGGGGTATGGAAACACCATATATTTT
TRBJ2-3,TRBV7-8,16,-,-,CASSPQRRGSTDTQYF,TGTGCCAGCAGCCCACAGCGGCGGGGAAGCACAGATACGCAGTATTTT
TRBJ1-5,TRBV28,14,once,-,CASSLLRGNQPQHF,TGTGCCAGCAGTTTATTGAGGGGTAATCAGCCCCAGCATTTT
TRBJ1-1,TRBV27,11,-,-,CASSDGAEAFF,TGTGCCAGCAGTGACGGGGCTGAAGCTTTCTTT